The clone carrying this T cell receptor beta chain was seen many times. Its antigen is unidentified. Little can be read into the size of this beta chain, an off-target read in a library designed for alpha chains. Noted time point: sample taken at primary tumor resection. Tumor, nontumor lung or frozen PBMC supplied whole RNA, sequenced without sorting. V lost 5 bases and J 4 bases, leaving 17 bases between the germline ends. The CDR3 loop spans 15 amino acids. CDR1 and CDR2 from the germline V gene are MNHEY and SMNVEV (reference sequence). This record comes from a study of spatial heterogeneity in lung cancer. Study outcomes and limitations: Counts for ubiquitous and regional expanded TCRs went along with ubiquitous and regional nonsynonymous mutations, respectively. Expanded alpha and beta TCR counts within tumors tracked tumor mutation counts.

Unique molecular identifiers, one per molecule, were present on every TCR cDNA molecule. TCRdb reprocessed the 5' RACE reads with MiXCR, giving one entry per CDR3 protein. The sample contains more than 15,000 distinct CDR3 sequences, about 6.3% of which appear only once. The TCR was taken from a male donor with early-stage non-small cell lung cancer. The source was lung tumor tissue, collected at surgery. V gene TRBV27 combines with J gene TRBJ1-1; the D gene is possibly TRBD1 (6 bases). The CDR3 spells CASSTTGKGVTEAFF. For the CDR3, the DNA is TGTGCCAGCAGTACCACAGGGAAAGGGGTCACTGAAGCTTTCTTT.